This is a list of T cell receptor beta chains from one sample in a study of T cell responses to AZD1222 COVID-19 vaccine. Sequencing used immunoSEQ multiplex PCR; TCRdb keeps in-frame clones, though not all of them. Counted here are 100,000 or so clones, approximately 87% occurring once; the ten biggest clones make up roughly 15%. Sequenced material: peripheral blood, taken on day 0 of AZD1222 vaccination. The source of these receptors is an adult in good health. Each CDR3 is given with its conserved first and last residue.

TRBJ2-7 | TRBV7-8 | CASSLTQNSWGYEQYF
TRBJ1-3 | TRBV19 | CASSHRPGMVSVGNTIYF
TRBJ1-1 | TRBV9 | CASSPGQLMNTEAFF
TRBJ2-2 | TRBV30 | CAWSVPGFDTGELFF
TRBJ1-1 | TRBV5-1 | CASTLDRGLEAFF
TRBJ2-7 | TRBV5-1 | CASRVGLDISYEQYF
TRBJ1-1 | TRBV18 | CASSEGGAEAFF
TRBJ1-1 | TRBV15 | CATSRETGEAFF
TRBJ1-2 | TRBV6-5 | CASRLGVGLYGYTF
TRBJ2-3 | TRBV2 | CASTQDRGADTQYF
TRBJ1-3 | TRBV25-1 | CASSVTALSGNTIYF
TRBJ2-7 | TRBV6-6 | CASSYSPSGGYEQYF
TRBJ2-1 | TRBV7-6 | CASSLGVAGGHNEQFF
TRBJ2-2 | TRBV4-3 | CASSQDIGSGELFF
TRBJ1-2 | TRBV7-2 | CASSFRETWYGYTF
TRBJ2-1 | TRBV5-4 | CASSLGGSHLGNEQFF
TRBJ2-3 | TRBV6-1 | CASSEPGTGSPQYF
TRBJ1-1 | TRBV7-9 | CASSEPGDTEAFF
TRBJ2-5 | TRBV24-1 | CATSDFRLPGLTQYF